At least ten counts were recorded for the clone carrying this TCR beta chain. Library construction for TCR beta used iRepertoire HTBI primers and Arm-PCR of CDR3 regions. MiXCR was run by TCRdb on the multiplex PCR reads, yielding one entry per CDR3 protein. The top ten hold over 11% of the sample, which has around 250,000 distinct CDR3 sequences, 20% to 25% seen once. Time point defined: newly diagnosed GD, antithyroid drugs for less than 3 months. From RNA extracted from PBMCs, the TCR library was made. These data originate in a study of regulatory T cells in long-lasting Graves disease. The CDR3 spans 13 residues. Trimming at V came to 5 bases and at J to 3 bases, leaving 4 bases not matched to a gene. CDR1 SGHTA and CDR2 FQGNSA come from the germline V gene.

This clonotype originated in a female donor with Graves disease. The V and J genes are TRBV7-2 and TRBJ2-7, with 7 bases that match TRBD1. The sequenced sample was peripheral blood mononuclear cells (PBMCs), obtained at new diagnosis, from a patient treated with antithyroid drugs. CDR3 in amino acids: CASSTRQGYEQYF. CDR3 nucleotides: TGTGCCAGCAGCACCCGACAGGGCTACGAGCAGTACTTC.